This is a list of T cell receptor beta chains from one sample in a study of shared clonotypes between healthy human individuals. TCRdb keeps only in-frame clones here, not all; method: immunoSEQ multiplex PCR. This sample has about 490,000 clones, with 79% found just once. Sequencing input: PBMCs. Receptors were obtained from a middle-aged woman in good health. Some clones in this sample may be carry-over from other donors' samples. Both conserved end residues are trimmed from each CDR3. The order of the fields is clone size, V gene, D gene, CDR3 length, J gene, CDR3 protein. A D gene is named only where the DNA matches it firmly. The size field is filled for only some rows; it gives once, few, many or a size class.

NA	TRBV27	NA	12	TRBJ2-7	ASRPAPGLLEQY
NA	TRBV9	NA	14	TRBJ2-1	ASSPPFRQGPNEQF
NA	TRBV7-6	NA	11	TRBJ1-5	ASSFSGNQPQH
NA	TRBV21-1	NA	12	TRBJ1-1	ASSKGVGNTEAF
NA	TRBV5-4	TRBD2	14	TRBJ2-1	ASSLGGGRAFNEQF
NA	TRBV5-4	NA	11	TRBJ2-2	ASSLANTGELF
NA	TRBV10-1	NA	16	TRBJ2-5	ASSESCDRPRFEETQY
NA	TRBV13	TRBD1	13	TRBJ2-7	ASSTYGTGKGEQY
few	TRBV4-2	NA	12	TRBJ2-2	ASSQDSGPGELF
NA	TRBV2	TRBD1	13	TRBJ1-4	ASYPRGTGEEKLF
many	TRBV13	NA	12	TRBJ1-2	ASSAGTPSYGYT
NA	TRBV5-8	NA	9	TRBJ1-2	ASSFRDGYT
few	TRBV7-9	TRBD1	12	NA	ASSGGTGLYEQY
once	TRBV5-4	TRBD2	13	TRBJ2-5	ASSSQTSGKETQY
NA	TRBV30	NA	15	TRBJ2-6	AWSVYSGGSGANVLT
NA	TRBV28	TRBD2	12	TRBJ2-7	ASRSGGRRDEQY
NA	TRBV4-1	TRBD1	16	TRBJ2-3	ASSLPGGTGRVTDTQY
NA	TRBV4-2	NA	14	TRBJ1-2	ASSQASKGTNYGYT
once	TRBV28	NA	16	TRBJ2-3	ASSFRRYSHTSTDTQY
NA	TRBV28	TRBD1	13	TRBJ2-7	ASSWGQGFSYEQY
NA	TRBV28	NA	10	TRBJ2-1	ASSGSYNEQF
NA	TRBV5-1	NA	15	TRBJ1-5	ASSLGVGGVSNQPQH
NA	TRBV30	NA	10	TRBJ2-1	AWSVKFGEQF
NA	TRBV27	NA	13	TRBJ2-2	ASRPNSGRTGELF
NA	TRBV19	TRBD2	12	TRBJ2-1	ASIRAGGYNEQF
NA	TRBV7-9	NA	12	TRBJ2-2	AVGGGRNTGELF
once	TRBV28	NA	13	TRBJ1-1	ASSLMDPLDTEAF
NA	TRBV7-8	TRBD2	13	TRBJ2-1	ASSKGLAPAGEQF
NA	TRBV11-3	TRBD1	14	TRBJ2-3	ASRPPGQGSKDTQY
NA	TRBV5-1	NA	14	TRBJ1-3	ASSVQAGHLGNTIY
NA	TRBV5-1	NA	12	TRBJ2-7	ASSLESGTGEQY
many	TRBV6-5	TRBD1	12	TRBJ1-4	ASSRGQGGEKLF
NA	TRBV5-4	TRBD2	15	TRBJ2-3	ASSTGLAGGDTDTQY
NA	TRBV10-3	TRBD2	15	TRBJ2-1	AISEGRSGGTYNEQF
few	TRBV19	TRBD1	13	TRBJ1-1	ASSTNRDRNTEAF
NA	TRBV9	TRBD2	14	TRBJ2-2	ASSLRTSGYTGELF
NA	TRBV6-1	NA	15	TRBJ1-3	ASSEALGPISGNTIY
few	TRBV9	TRBD1	12	TRBJ2-1	ASSVGTGYNEQF
many	TRBV11-2	NA	11	TRBJ1-5	ASSSQGGQPQH
NA	TRBV5-4	NA	12	TRBJ1-1	ASSARVENTEAF
NA	TRBV4-3	TRBD2	16	TRBJ2-3	ASSQVVSGGSGGDTQY
NA	TRBV7-7	TRBD1	11	TRBJ2-1	ASSSGQGSEQF
NA	TRBV5-4	TRBD2	14	TRBJ2-5	ASSLTLTSGQETQY
NA	TRBV7-2	NA	11	TRBJ1-3	ASGGFSGNTIY
NA	TRBV6-5	TRBD2	13	TRBJ2-1	ASRPGTSLDNEQF
NA	TRBV5-4	NA	14	TRBJ2-2	ASSLDKTPNTGELF
NA	TRBV7-3	TRBD1	14	TRBJ2-2	ASSYGQGVSSGELF
once	TRBV6-1	NA	11	TRBJ2-7	ASRALTRYEQY
NA	TRBV10-2	NA	15	TRBJ2-3	ASSEGTLAVRGDTQY
NA	TRBV6-5	NA	11	TRBJ1-5	ASGANTNQPQH
NA	TRBV28	NA	10	TRBJ2-2	ASSPPPGELF
NA	TRBV7-7	NA	14	TRBJ1-2	ASSLGAKRVVGGYT
NA	TRBV5-8	NA	14	TRBJ1-5	ASSLRSGSSNQPQH
NA	TRBV11-2	TRBD2	13	TRBJ2-3	ASSLISGSGDTQY
NA	TRBV7-7	NA	11	TRBJ2-5	ASSLGGHETQY
NA	TRBV11-3	TRBD1	14	TRBJ2-3	ASSLGRTGFEDTQY
NA	TRBV28	NA	12	TRBJ1-1	ASSPPGDITEAF